These 23 T cell receptor beta chains share one sample of origin, sequenced in a study of blood T cell repertoires in COVID-19. Libraries were prepared by immunoSEQ multiplex PCR; TCRdb keeps only in-frame clonotypes and omits some of them. The data hold a few hundred thousand clones, with roughly 90% observed a single time. Input material: PBMCs or T cells enriched from blood (not recorded which). The receptors derive from a young woman who had been exposed to COVID-19.

A word on this clone: The junction departs from germline at one end; a sequencing error may be responsible. The V call is TRBV5-5, the J call TRBJ2-1; tentative D call: TRBD1 (6 bases). The germline CDR1 and CDR2 sequences are SGHKS and YYEKEE (reference sequence). The CDR3 has 13 residues. DNA for the CDR3: TGTGCCAGCAGCTTGTGGACAGCGACCGAGCGGTTCTTC. Encoded protein: CASSLWTATERFF.

This clone was detected once. J is TRBJ2-7 and V is TRBV5-1; D is possibly TRBD1 (6 bases). The CDR3 totals 14 residues. The germline V gene encodes CDR1 SGHRS and CDR2 YFSETQ. Trimming pared 5 bases from V and 2 bases from J, leaving 14 bases between. For the CDR3, the DNA is TGCGCCAGCAGGCCGACAGGAACTACCTACGAGCAGTACTTC. Protein: CASRPTGTTYEQYF.

This chain joins TRBV3-1 (or the pseudogene TRBV3-2) and TRBJ2-4, with a weak D call TRBD2 (6 bases). CDR1 and CDR2 from the germline V gene are LGHDT and YNNKEL (reference sequence). The CDR3 has 19 amino acids. Trimming took 1 base from V and 0 from J, leaving 19 bases between them. The CDR3 sequence is CASSQVAAGRRLAKNIQYF. The CDR3, as DNA: TGTGCCAGCAGCCAAGTAGCGGCGGGGAGAAGACTAGCCAAAAACATTCAGTACTTC.

V gene TRBV18 combines with J gene TRBJ2-3; D not certain. Germline lookup yields CDR1 KGHSH and CDR2 LQKENI. The V end was cut by 6 bases, the J end by 2 bases, with 12 bases between. This CDR3 contains 14 residues. The CDR3 protein is CASSTKSDTDTQYF. The DNA of the CDR3 is TGTGCCAGCTCTACTAAGTCGGACACAGATACGCAGTATTTT.

The V and J genes are TRBV18 and TRBJ2-2, with 10 nucleotides matching TRBD1. Unmatched junction bases numbered 1, after V lost 3 bases and J lost 0 bases. Germline loops: CDR1 KGHSH, CDR2 LQKENI. This CDR3 spans 16 amino acids. The CDR3 nucleotides read TGTGCCAGCTCACCGGGGACAGGGGCGAACACCGGGGAGCTGTTTTTT. The encoded protein is CASSPGTGANTGELFF.

The V call is TRBV7-9, the J call TRBJ1-5; 8 bases are a match to TRBD1. The germline CDR1 and CDR2 sequences are SEHNR and FQNEAQ (reference sequence). V lost 3 bases to trimming and J lost 3 bases; unmatched junction nucleotides: 4. The CDR3 sequence is 15 residues long. This CDR3 reads CASSLGQEYNQPQHF. The CDR3 DNA follows: TGTGCCAGCAGCTTGGGACAGGAATACAATCAGCCCCAGCATTTT. Drawing the rest from reference TRBV7-9 and TRBJ1-5, the complete variable domain is DTGVSQNPRHKITKRGQNVTFRCDPISEHNRLYWYRQTLGQGPEFLTYFQNEAQLEKSRLLSDRFSAERPKGSFSTLEIQRTEQGDSAMYLCASSLGQEYNQPQHFGDGTRLSIL.

The rearrangement uses TRBV10-3 and TRBJ2-2; 10 positions agree with TRBD1. Germline V gene lookup returns CDR1 ENHRY and CDR2 SYGVKD. This CDR3 comprises 15 residues. This CDR3 is CAIKGTGADTGELFF. CDR3 nucleotides: TGTGCTATAAAAGGGACAGGGGCCGACACCGGGGAGCTGTTTTTT.

The chain joins TRBV4-1 to TRBJ2-5; 7 positions agree with TRBD1. The germline V gene encodes CDR1 MGHRA and CDR2 YSYEKL. Unmatched junction bases numbered 5, after V lost 3 bases and J lost 1 base. The CDR3 sequence is 15 residues long. The CDR3 coding sequence is TGCGCCAGCAGCCAGGCCCAGGGGGTCCAAGAGACCCAGTACTTC. It is translated as CASSQAQGVQETQYF.

V and J are TRBV28 and TRBJ1-1; D perhaps matches TRBD1 (5 bases). The CDR3 has 15 amino acids. V gave up 4 bases and J gave up 5 bases, with 17 bases separating them. Germline loops: CDR1 MDHEN, CDR2 SYDVKM. CDR3 sequence reads: CASSSAGGGRTEAFF. The CDR3 DNA sequence: TGTGCCAGCAGTTCCGCCGGGGGAGGAAGGACTGAAGCTTTCTTT.

This chain joins TRBV27 and TRBJ1-1; 9 nucleotides line up with TRBD1. After removal of 11 bases from V and 4 bases from J, the junction contained 8 bases not matched to a gene. The CDR3 consists of 13 residues. CDR1 is MNHEY and CDR2 is SMNVEV in the germline V gene (reference sequence). In DNA, the CDR3 is TGTGCCTGTCACAGGGGGCAAAGCACTGAAGCTTTCTTT. It codes for CACHRGQSTEAFF.

The V and J genes are TRBV9 and TRBJ2-2; 9 bases align to TRBD2. The length of the CDR3 is 17 residues. The junction had 11 bases not matched to a gene; V was cut back by 3 bases and J by 5 bases. Germline-derived CDR1 and CDR2 are SGDLS and YYNGEE. In DNA, the CDR3 is TGTGCCAGCAGCGCCAACGAGGGACTAGCCCTAACCGGGGAGCTGTTTTTT. It translates to CASSANEGLALTGELFF.

This clone was observed at least ten times. The DNA for the CDR3 is TGCGCCAGCAGCTTGGTAGAGCTTGCAGGGCACACCAGGGGGGAGCAGTACTTC. Translating gives CASSLVELAGHTRGEQYF. The chain recombines TRBV5-1 with TRBJ2-7, with TRBD1 matching over 7 bases. Germline-derived CDR1 and CDR2 are SGHRS and YFSETQ. The CDR3 covers 18 residues. Trimming took 0 bases from V and 7 from J; bases not matched to a gene: 19. Using reference TRBV5-1 and TRBJ2-7 for the parts outside the CDR3, the full variable domain is KAGVTQTPRYLIKTRGQQVTLSCSPISGHRSVSWYQQTPGQGLQFLFEYFSETQRNKGNFPGRFSGRQFSNSRSEMNVSTLELGDSALYLCASSLVELAGHTRGEQYFGPGTRLTVT.

This sequence joins TRBV5-1 and TRBJ2-3, with 11 bases lining up with TRBD2. This CDR3 comprises 19 residues. J gave up 0 bases and V 1 base, and 10 bases lay outside the gene matches. Germline V gene lookup returns CDR1 SGHRS and CDR2 YFSETQ. CDR3 nucleotides: TGCGCCAGCAGCTTGTCCGGGACTAGCGGAGAAACTAGCACAGATACGCAGTATTTT. Protein sequence: CASSLSGTSGETSTDTQYF.

The CDR3 region has the DNA TGTGCCAGCAGCCCCCCGGGACTAGGGGGGGAGACCCAGTACTTC. Translating it yields CASSPPGLGGETQYF. The chain couples TRBV7-2 to TRBJ2-5; 8 nucleotides line up with TRBD2. CDR1 SGHTA and CDR2 FQGNSA come from the germline V gene. There are 15 residues in the CDR3. V gave up 5 bases and J gave up 5 bases; unmatched junction bases: 10.

The chain combines TRBV27 with TRBJ2-7; the D gene is possibly TRBD1 (6 bases). Between the trimmed V and J ends, which lost 8 bases and 3 bases, there was a span of 20 bases. CDR3 length: 15 residues. The germline CDR1 and CDR2 sequences are MNHEY and SMNVEV (reference sequence). CDR3 loop: CASGGLAKGFYEQYF. In nucleotides, the CDR3 is TGTGCCAGCGGGGGCCTGGCGAAAGGTTTCTACGAGCAGTACTTC.

The chain recombines TRBV5-1 with TRBJ2-7; the match to TRBD1 covers 7 bases. The CDR3 length is 16 residues. Trimming at V came to 0 bases and at J to 0 bases, leaving 6 bases not matched to a gene. CDR1 and CDR2 from the germline V gene are SGHRS and YFSETQ. CDR3 coding DNA: TGCGCCAGCAGCTTGGTTAGGGACAGCAGCTCCTACGAGCAGTACTTC. Its translation is CASSLVRDSSSYEQYF. The whole variable domain, filled in from reference TRBV5-1 and TRBJ2-7, reads KAGVTQTPRYLIKTRGQQVTLSCSPISGHRSVSWYQQTPGQGLQFLFEYFSETQRNKGNFPGRFSGRQFSNSRSEMNVSTLELGDSALYLCASSLVRDSSSYEQYFGPGTRLTVT.

This chain joins TRBV15 and TRBJ2-1; TRBD1 agrees at 8 bases. The germline CDR1 and CDR2 sequences are LNHNV and YYDKDF (reference sequence). V was pared by 0 bases and J by 8 bases, with 12 bases of the junction left unmatched. The CDR3 extends over 17 amino acids. As DNA, the CDR3 is TGTGCCACCAGCAGAGACGGGCCAGGGGGCTTGGTGGATGAGCAGTTCTTC. It encodes CATSRDGPGGLVDEQFF.

V gene TRBV7-3 combines with J gene TRBJ1-2; TRBD1 is a possible D gene (6 bases). The V and J ends lost 0 bases and 4 bases respectively, with 15 bases between them. This CDR3 comprises 16 residues. Germline CDR1 SGHTA, CDR2 FQGTGA. CDR3 residues: CASSLTPPDSGYGYTF. The CDR3 DNA reads TGTGCCAGCAGCTTAACGCCCCCGGACAGCGGCTATGGCTACACCTTC.

This clone was seen just once. The rearrangement joins TRBV27 to TRBJ2-1; TRBD1 is a possible D gene (5 bases). Germline V gives CDR1 MNHEY, CDR2 SMNVEV (reference sequence). This CDR3 comprises 14 residues. The V and J ends lost 2 bases and 8 bases respectively, with 13 bases between them. In DNA, the CDR3 is TGTGCCAGCAGTTTAGTAACGGTGGGGCATGAGCAGTTCTTC. The encoded protein is CASSLVTVGHEQFF.

The rearrangement uses TRBV12-3 or TRBV12-4 and TRBJ1-2, with D unresolved. This CDR3 is 13 amino acids long. V lost 3 bases to trimming and J lost 5 bases, with 10 bases between them. CDR3 DNA: TGTGCCAGCAGTTTGGCAGGAATTTATGGCTACACCTTC. Its protein is CASSLAGIYGYTF.

This chain joins TRBV24-1 and TRBJ2-3; the match to TRBD1 covers 8 bases. V was clipped by 7 bases and J by 2 bases; unmatched bases: 10. Germline V gives CDR1 KGHDR, CDR2 SFDVKD. The CDR3 loop spans 16 amino acids. CDR3 DNA: TGTGCCACCAGCCAGCGACAGGGGCGGACCACAGATACGCAGTATTTT. This codes for CATSQRQGRTTDTQYF.

The rearrangement uses TRBV14 and TRBJ1-2; a weak D match, TRBD1 (5 bases). The V end lost 0 bases, the J end lost 4 bases, and 12 bases lay between the germline ends. Germline-derived CDR1 and CDR2 are SGHDN and FVKESK. This CDR3 has 15 amino acids. The CDR3 DNA reads TGTGCCAGCAGCCAAGATGACGGGGGGGGCTATGGCTACACCTTC. It translates to CASSQDDGGGYGYTF.

The chain links TRBV27 to TRBJ2-2, with TRBD2 matching 12 bases. The CDR3 is 16 residues long. CDR1 and CDR2 (germline): MNHEY, SMNVEV (reference sequence). After removal of 5 bases from V and 3 bases from J, the junction contained 4 bases not matched to a gene. CDR3 in DNA: TGTGCCAGCAGTCCTAGCGGGAGGGCCTACACCGGGGAGCTGTTTTTT. It codes for CASSPSGRAYTGELFF.